This T cell receptor beta chain was profiled in a study of cytomegalovirus exposure and HLA in healthy donors. The PCR was carried out with 60 Vbeta primers and 13 Jbeta primers. Clones were read by immunoSEQ multiplex PCR, and TCRdb kept only the in-frame ones, dropping some. The sample has about 160,000 clones; 75% to 85% are singletons. CDR3 length: 16 amino acids. Germline V gene data show CDR1 as SEHNR and CDR2 as FQNEAQ (reference sequence). Losses at the gene ends were 5 bases for V and 8 bases for J; bases not matched to a gene: 13. This clone was counted a single time. The sequencing sample was made of PBMCs. The gene calls are TRBV7-9 and TRBJ2-1, with 9 nucleotides matching TRBD1. This receptor was identified in a woman aged 45-59 years in good health and CMV-seronegative. The CDR3 sequence is CASSRARGQGLDEQFF. The CDR3 nucleotides are TGTGCCAGCAGCCGTGCCCGAGGACAGGGGTTAGATGAGCAGTTCTTC.